Described below is a single TCR beta chain sequence and its context. This sample stems from a study of blood T cell repertoires in COVID-19. Libraries were prepared by immunoSEQ multiplex PCR; TCRdb keeps only in-frame clonotypes and omits some of them. The sample yields about 350,000 clones, 88% seen once. The ends were cut back, 3 bases at V and 3 bases at J, with 6 bases in the middle. This CDR3 is built from 12 residues. This receptor was obtained from a young woman who had been exposed to COVID-19. Sample: PBMCs or T cells enriched from blood (not recorded which). The rearrangement links TRBV12-3 or TRBV12-4 to TRBJ2-7, with unresolved D. The CDR3 region has the DNA TGTGCCAGCAGTTTGGTCAGCTACGAGCAGTACTTC. Translating gives CASSLVSYEQYF.